These 22 T cell receptor beta chains share one sample of origin, sequenced in a study of regulatory T cells in long-lasting Graves disease. Time point described: newly diagnosed GD, antithyroid drugs for less than 3 months. There was RNA extracted from PBMCs, and the TCR library was made from it. Arm-PCR of CDR3 regions with iRepertoire HTBI primers generated TCR beta libraries. TCRdb fed the multiplex PCR reads into MiXCR, producing one record per CDR3 protein. The table includes about 460,000 distinct CDR3 sequences, less than 15% detected once. The same specimen was also included in a second study, on T cells in Graves' hyperthyroidism and ophthalmopathy.

The specimen comprised peripheral blood mononuclear cells (PBMCs), sampled at new diagnosis, from a patient treated with antithyroid drugs. Receptors were obtained from a woman aged 45-65 years with Graves disease.

This rearrangement joins TRBV10-3 to TRBJ1-1; D gene uncertain. V was shortened by 2 bases and J by 1 base, with 14 bases between the two germline ends. The CDR3 has 16 amino acids. Germline V gene data show CDR1 as ENHRY and CDR2 as SYGVKD. The CDR3 is CAISEEILQQNTEAFF. Written as DNA, the CDR3 is TGTGCCATCAGTGAGGAGATACTTCAGCAGAACACTGAAGCTTTCTTT.

The table lists this clonotype with many counts. The gene calls are TRBV7-2 and TRBJ2-7; D may be TRBD1 (6 bases). The CDR3 has 16 amino acids. The ends were cut back, 2 bases at V and 6 bases at J, with 20 bases in the middle. Germline CDR1 SGHTA, CDR2 FQGNSA. CDR3 in amino acids: CASSLSRTRGFAEQYF. The CDR3 DNA sequence: TGTGCCAGCAGCTTAAGTCGCACCAGGGGCTTTGCCGAGCAGTACTTC. The full variable domain, rest sourced from reference TRBV7-2 and TRBJ2-7, is GAGVSQSPSNKVTEKGKDVELRCDPISGHTALYWYRQSLGQGLEFLIYFQGNSAPDKSGLPSDRFSAERTGGSVSTLTIQRTQQEDSAVYLCASSLSRTRGFAEQYFGPGTRLTVT.

About this clonotype itself: At one of its ends the junction is not consistent with the germline gene, which may arise from a read error. The chain couples TRBV18 to TRBJ1-4; D not certain. Germline lookup yields CDR1 KGHSH and CDR2 LQKENI. The CDR3 extends over 15 amino acids. The chain's CDR3 is CASSRSSSTNEKVFF. CDR3 in DNA: TGTGCCAGCTCCCGATCCTCCTCAACTAATGAAAAAGTGTTTTTT.

The rearrangement uses TRBV28 and TRBJ2-1; 8 nucleotides align to TRBD2. This CDR3 has 16 amino acids. Germline CDR1 is MDHEN and CDR2 is SYDVKM. V trimming: 6 bases; J trimming: 9 bases; junction bases outside the gene matches: 16. As DNA, the CDR3 is TGTGCCAGCAGCCCTCTTTTACGGGAGGGCCACGGTGAGCAGTTCTTC. Amino acids: CASSPLLREGHGEQFF.

This clonotype occurred many times. The CDR3 here is CASSLREGHQETQYF. Written as DNA, the CDR3 is TGTGCCAGCAGCCTAAGGGAGGGGCACCAAGAGACCCAGTACTTC. The chain combines TRBV7-9 with TRBJ2-5, with 7 bases that match TRBD2. This CDR3 has 15 amino acids. V shed 5 bases, J shed 0 bases, and the junction held 6 bases outside the gene matches. CDR1 and CDR2 (germline): SEHNR, FQNEAQ (reference sequence).

This clonotype was seen a handful of times. The V call is TRBV6-5, the J call TRBJ2-5, with 8 bases matching TRBD2. The length of the CDR3 is 16 residues. Looked up from germline, CDR1 is MNHEY and CDR2 is SVGAGI. V lost 2 bases, J lost 1 base, and 6 bases stayed unmatched. CDR3 residues: CASSYSLAGFQETQYF. Written as DNA, the CDR3 is TGTGCCAGCAGTTACAGCCTAGCGGGCTTCCAAGAGACCCAGTACTTC.

This clonotype was seen ten or more times. This rearrangement joins TRBV10-3 to TRBJ1-1; 7 positions agree with TRBD1. Germline loops: CDR1 ENHRY, CDR2 SYGVKD. With 0 bases clipped from V and 1 base from J, the junction kept 2 bases outside the gene matches. This CDR3 spans 15 amino acids. CDR3 region: CAISESTGPNTEAFF. DNA of the CDR3: TGTGCCATCAGTGAGTCGACAGGGCCGAACACTGAAGCTTTCTTT.

The rearrangement uses TRBV6-1 and TRBJ2-7; 9 bases align to TRBD1. Germline trimming cut 6 bases from V and 7 bases from J; bases unmatched to any gene: 13. This CDR3 has 15 amino acids. Germline values: CDR1 MNHNS, CDR2 SASEGT. CDR3 DNA sequence: TGTGCCAGCAGCACCTATAGGGGACAGGGAGGTGAGCAGTACTTC. Its translation: CASSTYRGQGGEQYF.

In its sample, this clonotype was seen many times. The chain combines TRBV6-2 or TRBV6-3 with TRBJ2-1; no definite D call. CDR1 and CDR2 from the germline V gene are MNHEY and SVGEGT. CDR3 length equals 14 residues. The V end lost 4 bases, the J end lost 2 bases, and 9 bases lay between the germline ends. This chain's CDR3 is CASSFEETYNEQFF. The DNA for the CDR3 is TGTGCCAGCAGTTTTGAGGAAACCTACAATGAGCAGTTCTTC.

This clonotype has more than one count but fewer than ten. This rearrangement joins TRBV4-2 to TRBJ1-1; no definite D call. CDR1 LGHNA and CDR2 YNFKEQ come from the germline V gene. V was clipped by 3 bases and J by 0 bases, with 8 bases between them. This CDR3 is built from 14 residues. The CDR3 loop is CASSQDFVNTEAFF. DNA of the CDR3: TGTGCCAGCAGCCAGGATTTCGTGAACACTGAAGCTTTCTTT.

This clonotype was detected many times. The rearrangement uses TRBV6-1 and TRBJ2-1, with 11 bases identical to TRBD2. The trim removed 8 bases at V and 8 bases at J, leaving 8 bases unmatched. This CDR3 is 14 amino acids long. CDR1 is MNHNS, CDR2 SASEGT, per germline. The CDR3 nucleotides are TGTGCCAGCGGGGCAGGGACTAGCGGCCATGAGCAGTTCTTC. The encoded protein is CASGAGTSGHEQFF.

Ten or more counts support this clonotype. The gene calls are TRBV28 and TRBJ1-1; TRBD1 is a possible D gene (5 bases). CDR1 and CDR2 from the germline V gene are MDHEN and SYDVKM. The CDR3 has 15 amino acids. V lost 9 bases to trimming and J lost 1 base, with 18 bases between them. The CDR3: CASMLSGGGNTEAFF. The CDR3 nucleotides read TGTGCCAGTATGCTCTCTGGGGGAGGGAACACTGAAGCTTTCTTT.

This clonotype showed up just a few times. The chain links TRBV28 to TRBJ2-7; 11 nucleotides line up with TRBD1. The CDR3 loop spans 15 amino acids. With 6 bases clipped from V and 2 bases from J, the junction kept 6 bases outside the gene matches. Germline V lookup: CDR1 MDHEN, CDR2 SYDVKM. CDR3 sequence (DNA): TGTGCCAGCAGGGGGCCGGGACAGGGGGCCTACGAGCAGTACTTC. Residues: CASRGPGQGAYEQYF. Based on the CDR3 plus reference TRBV28 and TRBJ2-7, the full variable domain is DVKVTQSSRYLVKRTGEKVFLECVQDMDHENMFWYRQDPGLGLRLIYFSYDVKMKEKGDIPEGYSVSREKKERFSLILESASTNQTSMYLCASRGPGQGAYEQYFGPGTRLTVT.

This clonotype was recorded at least ten times. The CDR3, as DNA: TGTGCCAGCAGCGTAGTGGCAGAGACGACCGGGGAGCTGTTTTTT. Protein sequence: CASSVVAETTGELFF. J is TRBJ2-2 and V is TRBV9; D remains unclear. The CDR3 contains 15 residues. Between the trimmed V and J ends, which lost 0 bases and 5 bases, there was a span of 11 bases. Looked up from germline, CDR1 is SGDLS and CDR2 is YYNGEE.

This clonotype was found a few times. This clone may be a read error of a much larger clone one base away. The rearrangement uses TRBV28 and TRBJ2-5; a weak D match, TRBD2 (6 bases). From germline, CDR1 is MDHEN and CDR2 SYDVKM. This CDR3 is built from 13 residues. Trimming stripped 2 bases from V and 7 bases from J, with 11 bases between. The CDR3 here is CASSLSGSGTQYF. The CDR3 DNA reads as TGTGCCAGCAGTTTAAGCGGGTCAGGGACCCAGTACTTC.

This clonotype was counted between two and nine times. The genes are TRBV5-5 and TRBJ2-5, with 7 bases fitting TRBD2. CDR3 size: 15 residues. After removal of 3 bases from V and 4 bases from J, the junction contained 9 bases not matched to a gene. CDR1 is SGHKS and CDR2 is YYEKEE in the germline V gene (reference sequence). In nucleotides, the CDR3 is TGTGCCAGCAGCTCCTACCGGGACTATCGAGAGACCCAGTACTTC. It encodes CASSSYRDYRETQYF.

This clonotype was detected ten times or more. The gene calls are TRBV28 and TRBJ2-7, with 10 bases lining up with TRBD1. With V trimmed by 5 bases and J by 5 bases, 9 bases remained unmatched. CDR3 length equals 15 residues. CDR1 and CDR2 from the germline V gene are MDHEN and SYDVKM. As DNA, the CDR3 is TGTGCCAGCAGTATGACAGGGGGCGTGCCAAACGAGCAGTACTTC. As protein: CASSMTGGVPNEQYF.

This clonotype came up many times. This chain links TRBV20-1 with TRBJ1-5; no firm D call. Germline V gives CDR1 DFQATT, CDR2 SNEGSKA (reference sequence). The ends were cut back, 0 bases at V and 4 bases at J, with 10 bases in the middle. CDR3 size: 14 residues. The CDR3 spells CSARDSQTNQPQHF. The CDR3 nucleotides are TGCAGTGCTAGAGATTCCCAAACTAATCAGCCCCAGCATTTT.

This clonotype was picked up a small number of times. Sequence at one end of the junction differs from germline and may be a read error. The CDR3 loop is CASSLAPGGNYLAGTGELVF. CDR3 coding DNA: TGTGCCAGCAGTTTAGCGCCGGGCGGGAATTATTTGGCGGGAACCGGGGAGCTGGTTTTT. This chain uses TRBV12-3 or TRBV12-4 with TRBJ2-2; D is perhaps TRBD2 (6 bases). The CDR3 is made up of 20 amino acids.

There are many counts of this clonotype. The chain recombines TRBV5-1 with TRBJ2-2; D possibly matches TRBD1 or TRBD2 (5 bases each). This CDR3 spans 14 amino acids. Germline values: CDR1 SGHRS, CDR2 YFSETQ. V lost 5 bases to trimming and J lost 4 bases, with 12 bases between them. The CDR3 DNA reads as TGCGCCAGCAGGAGTGGGACGACCACCGGGGAGCTGTTTTTT. This sequence encodes CASRSGTTTGELFF.

CDR3 sequence: CASSPRGQGSLQPQHF. DNA for the CDR3: TGTGCCAGCAGCCCACGAGGACAGGGGTCGCTTCAGCCCCAGCATTTT. This chain links TRBV14 with TRBJ1-5; 9 positions match TRBD1. The CDR3 has 16 residues. Per the germline V gene, CDR1 is SGHDN and CDR2 is FVKESK. Unmatched junction bases numbered 10, after V lost 4 bases and J lost 6 bases.

There are many counts of this clonotype. J is TRBJ2-3 and V is TRBV6-5, with D possibly being TRBD2 (5 bases). Germline CDR1 reads MNHEY; CDR2 reads SVGAGI. The CDR3 is made up of 17 amino acids. V lost 1 base and J lost 2, with 16 bases in between. The CDR3 bases are TGTGCCAGCAGTTACTTCCCGCCCGGGATTCTCACAGATACGCAGTATTTT. Translating gives CASSYFPPGILTDTQYF.